The next 4 T cell receptor beta chains were all read from a single sample in a study of T cell clonality in common variable immunodeficiency. The method was immunoSEQ multiplex PCR; TCRdb's version includes in-frame clones alone and lacks a portion of them. The profile covers about 81,000 clones, none occurring a single time. The sample was peripheral blood mononuclear cells. The receptors originated from a person between 18 and 75 years old in good health.

Many counts were recorded for this clone. The read halts 3 residues ahead of the CDR3 end, with the missing end drawn from the germline J gene. This chain connects TRBV7-8 to TRBJ2-7; D gene uncertain. This CDR3 has 10 amino acids. V gave up 8 bases and J gave up 6 bases, with 8 bases separating them. Germline CDR1 is SGHVS and CDR2 is FQNEAQ. The CDR3 is CASGELEQYF. The CDR3 DNA, read in part, is TGTGCCAGCGGTGAGCTCGAG.

At least ten counts were recorded for this clone. Read sequence stops 3 residues before the CDR3 end, and the germline J gene provides the missing end. This chain joins TRBV7-2 and TRBJ1-5; tentative D call: TRBD1 (6 bases). Trimming left V 7 bases short and J 5 bases short, with 12 bases between. Germline values: CDR1 SGHTA, CDR2 FQGNSA. This CDR3 is built from 13 residues. Partial CDR3 DNA: TGTGCCAGCACCCTTTACAGGGATCAGCCC. This gives the protein CASTLYRDQP. In full, the CDR3 reads CASTLYRDQPQHF.

This clone occurred many times. Read data end 3 residues before the CDR3 end; the end is taken from the germline J gene. V usage is TRBV7-3 and J usage is TRBJ1-6, with D unresolved. The CDR3 totals 16 residues. V lost 4 bases and J 5 bases, leaving 15 bases between the germline ends. Germline V gene sequence: CDR1 SGHTA, CDR2 FQGTGA. The CDR3 sequence is CASSSAGIIHNSPLHF. CDR3 DNA (partial): TGTGCCAGCAGCTCAGCGGGAATTATACATAATTCACCC. Variable domain in full (rest from reference TRBV7-3 and TRBJ1-6): GAGVSQTPSNKVTEKGKYVELRCDPISGHTALYWYRQSLGQGPEFLIYFQGTGAADDSGLPNDRFFAVRPEGSVSTLKIQRTERGDSAVYLCASSSAGIIHNSPLHFGNGTRLTVT.

This clone was recorded many times. Sequencing ends 3 residues short of the CDR3 end; the germline J gene provides the rest. V usage is TRBV6-2 or TRBV6-3 and J usage is TRBJ2-1, with D uncertain. Germline-derived CDR1 and CDR2 are MNHEY and SVGEGT. The CDR3 has 13 amino acids. The V gene lost 5 bases and the J gene lost 0 bases, with 5 bases spanning the gap. The sequenced part of the CDR3 DNA is TGTGCCAGCAGTCAGAGCTCCTACAATGAG. Protein: CASSQSSYNE. The whole CDR3 is CASSQSSYNEQFF.